Following are 22 T cell receptor beta chains from one sample sequenced in a study of response to subunit inactivated influenza vaccine. TCRdb redid the calling of the RT-PCR reads with MiXCR, one entry per CDR3 protein. The data hold around 600,000 distinct CDR3 sequences, with 11% observed a single time. This sample was shared with a second study, whose subject was T cells expressing NK-cell markers. In that study: Template switching by 5'RACE with UMIs generated the TCR beta cDNA.

The sequences come from PBMCs from blood, collected on the day of vaccination. The source of these receptors is a man aged 45-65 years who received an inactivated influenza vaccine.

A few counts support this clonotype. This CDR3 reads CASSLEGYGELFF. The CDR3 coding sequence is TGCGCCAGCAGCTTGGAGGGGTACGGGGAGCTGTTTTTT. This chain uses TRBV5-1 with TRBJ2-2, with D tentatively TRBD1 (5 bases). V lost 0 bases and J 7 bases, leaving 7 bases between the germline ends. CDR1 SGHRS and CDR2 YFSETQ come from the germline V gene. The CDR3 has 13 residues. Variable domain in full (rest from reference TRBV5-1 and TRBJ2-2): KAGVTQTPRYLIKTRGQQVTLSCSPISGHRSVSWYQQTPGQGLQFLFEYFSETQRNKGNFPGRFSGRQFSNSRSEMNVSTLELGDSALYLCASSLEGYGELFFGEGSRLTVL.

V usage is TRBV23-1 and J usage is TRBJ2-7, with TRBD2 matching over 7 bases. TRBV23-1 is placed among ORFs of uncertain function. The length of the CDR3 is 15 residues. V trimming: 7 bases; J trimming: 5 bases; junction bases outside the gene matches: 14. CDR3 DNA: TGCGCCAGCATGAACCGGGGCGGGAGAATCCACGAGCAGTACTTC. It specifies CASMNRGGRIHEQYF.

This clonotype was observed many times. CDR3 region: CASSSGQAGDYIQYF. In nucleotides, the CDR3 is TGTGCCAGCAGTTCTGGACAAGCCGGGGATTATATTCAGTACTTC. This sequence joins TRBV28 and TRBJ2-4; D is possibly TRBD1 or TRBD2 (5 bases each). V lost 4 bases and J 10 bases, leaving 20 bases between the germline ends. Germline values: CDR1 MDHEN, CDR2 SYDVKM. CDR3 size: 15 residues.

This clonotype was observed a handful of times. The rearrangement links TRBV6-1 to TRBJ2-1; D is perhaps TRBD1 (6 bases). The CDR3 is 15 amino acids. Trimming left V 9 bases short and J 0 bases short, with 15 bases between. Germline loops: CDR1 MNHNS, CDR2 SASEGT. The CDR3 DNA reads as TGTGCCAGTGGCCAGGGGCCTAGCTCCTACAATGAGCAGTTCTTC. This codes for CASGQGPSSYNEQFF.

The chain has TRBV6-1 and TRBJ2-7, with 7 positions matching TRBD2. The germline gives CDR1 MNHNS, CDR2 SASEGT. V lost 2 bases to trimming and J lost 3 bases; unmatched junction nucleotides: 1. The CDR3 is 13 residues long. The CDR3 sequence is CASSEWGGYEQYF. The CDR3 DNA reads TGTGCCAGCAGTGAATGGGGGGGCTACGAGCAGTACTTC.

This clonotype came up a few times. The chain has TRBV12-3 or TRBV12-4 and TRBJ1-5; no definite D call. The CDR3 consists of 14 residues. V was clipped by 8 bases and J by 0 bases, with 11 bases between them. The chain's CDR3 is CASGTEYSNQPQHF. CDR3 sequence (DNA): TGTGCCAGCGGAACAGAATATAGCAATCAGCCCCAGCATTTT.

The genes are TRBV6-5 and TRBJ2-7; either TRBD1 or TRBD2 may fit D (5 bases each). The CDR3 runs to 16 residues. The germline V and J ends were trimmed by 1 base and 0 bases, with 13 bases remaining between them. Germline CDR1 is MNHEY and CDR2 is SVGAGI. CDR3 nucleotides: TGTGCCAGCAGTTACTTTGGGGGTAGGGACTCCTACGAGCAGTACTTC. Encoded protein: CASSYFGGRDSYEQYF.

The chain carries TRBV28 and TRBJ1-4, with D possibly TRBD1 on 6 matching bases. The length of the CDR3 is 12 residues. V lost 9 bases, J lost 9 bases, and 14 bases lay in between. Looked up from germline, CDR1 is MDHEN and CDR2 is SYDVKM. CDR3 sequence (DNA): TGTGCCAGTAAATCCGACAGGAAAAAACTGTTTTTT. It specifies CASKSDRKKLFF.

V usage is TRBV7-9 and J usage is TRBJ1-1, with D possibly TRBD1 on 6 matching bases. V gave up 5 bases and J gave up 4 bases, with 14 bases separating them. CDR3 length: 14 residues. Germline lookup yields CDR1 SEHNR and CDR2 FQNEAQ (reference sequence). The CDR3 protein is CASSPGEVRTEAFF. The CDR3 coding sequence is TGTGCCAGCAGCCCAGGGGAAGTGCGCACTGAAGCTTTCTTT.

This clonotype was counted only a few times. The chain uses TRBV20-1 and TRBJ2-5; D not resolved. The CDR3 extends over 14 amino acids. Germline V gene sequence: CDR1 DFQATT, CDR2 SNEGSKA (reference sequence). V shed 6 bases and J shed 5 bases, with 19 bases lying between them. CDR3 in amino acids: CSARRLQLKETQYF. The DNA for the CDR3 is TGCAGTGCCAGGCGGCTTCAACTGAAGGAGACCCAGTACTTC.

This clonotype was picked up a small number of times. The gene calls are TRBV6-2 or TRBV6-3 and TRBJ1-1; D call uncertain. This CDR3 has 23 residues. Germline V gene sequence: CDR1 MNHEY, CDR2 SVGEGT. Trimming stripped 0 bases from V and 0 bases from J, with 32 bases between. This chain's CDR3 is CASSYSDLGLDLDLLRVNTEAFF. CDR3 DNA: TGTGCCAGCAGTTACTCGGACCTTGGGCTGGATTTGGACCTCCTGCGTGTGAACACTGAAGCTTTCTTT.

This clonotype was counted ten times or more. The chain combines TRBV7-2 with TRBJ2-1; the match to TRBD2 covers 9 bases. The CDR3 sequence is 15 residues long. The V gene end was trimmed by 5 bases and the J gene end by 0 bases; junction bases not matched to a gene: 2. CDR1 is SGHTA, CDR2 FQGNSA, per germline. In DNA, the CDR3 is TGTGCCAGCAGCGTTAGCGGGAGCTCCTACAATGAGCAGTTCTTC. Translation: CASSVSGSSYNEQFF.

This clonotype was detected only a few times. V gene TRBV10-3 combines with J gene TRBJ2-1; D uncertain. V lost 4 bases, J lost 9 bases, and 19 bases lay in between. The CDR3 is 15 amino acids. CDR1 is ENHRY, CDR2 SYGVKD, per germline. The CDR3 nucleotides are TGTGCCATCAGTGGGGCTCTTAGGGCCTCGGGTGAGCAGTTCTTC. It is translated as CAISGALRASGEQFF.

The table lists this clonotype with many counts. As DNA, the CDR3 is TGTGCCAGCAGTGGGGGGGGACAGGGTTATCAGCCCCAGCATTTT. It is translated as CASSGGGQGYQPQHF. The V call is TRBV12-3 or TRBV12-4, the J call TRBJ1-5; 9 nucleotides line up with TRBD1. Unmatched junction bases numbered 7, after V lost 5 bases and J lost 5 bases. This CDR3 is 15 amino acids long.

Of note for this clonotype: A read error may produce the germline difference seen at one junction end. The chain joins TRBV5-1 to TRBJ2-2; TRBD1 matches at 7 bases. The CDR3 length is 15 residues. CDR1 SGHRS and CDR2 YFSETQ come from the germline V gene. The CDR3 here is CASSFDRANSGELFF. DNA of the CDR3: TGCGCCAGCAGCTTTGACAGGGCGAACAGCGGGGAGCTGTTTTTT.

Ten or more counts support this clonotype. The chain carries TRBV12-3 or TRBV12-4 and TRBJ2-7; maybe TRBD2 (6 bases). The CDR3 runs 13 residues. V lost 6 bases and J lost 3, with 12 bases in between. The CDR3 DNA is TGTGCCAGCAGGGGAACGGGGGTCTACGAGCAGTACTTC. Its protein product is CASRGTGVYEQYF.

The V and J genes are TRBV7-3 and TRBJ2-1; D might be TRBD2 (6 bases). Germline CDR1 and CDR2: SGHTA and FQGTGA. The CDR3 contains 16 residues. V lost 6 bases to trimming and J lost 0 bases, with 15 bases between them. The CDR3 protein is CASSVSGPSSYNEQFF. As DNA, the CDR3 is TGTGCCAGCAGTGTCAGCGGGCCGAGCTCCTACAATGAGCAGTTCTTC.

V and J are TRBV4-1 and TRBJ2-1; D perhaps matches TRBD2 (5 bases). In germline, CDR1 is MGHRA, CDR2 YSYEKL. Deletions cut 2 bases from V and 9 bases from J, with 14 bases between. The CDR3 is 14 amino acids. The CDR3 spells CASSQRSKGGEQFF. The CDR3 coding sequence is TGCGCCAGCAGCCAAAGGTCTAAAGGAGGTGAGCAGTTCTTC.

This clonotype was picked up many times. J is TRBJ2-5 and V is TRBV7-2; TRBD2 might be the D (6 bases). Trimming stripped 5 bases from V and 3 bases from J, with 19 bases between. The CDR3 is made up of 16 amino acids. The V gene's germline CDR1 is SGHTA and CDR2 FQGNSA. The CDR3 here is CASSRDPGLGEETQYF. The CDR3 coding sequence is TGTGCCAGCAGCCGAGATCCGGGACTGGGGGAAGAGACCCAGTACTTC.

This clonotype was observed a few times. The chain joins TRBV2 to TRBJ2-5; D may be TRBD2 (6 bases). This CDR3 contains 14 residues. Per germline, CDR1 SNHLY and CDR2 FYNNEI. V was pared by 5 bases and J by 5 bases, with 15 bases between. CDR3 loop: CASSNLGGEETQYF. As DNA, the CDR3 is TGTGCCAGCAGTAACTTGGGGGGTGAGGAGACCCAGTACTTC.

This clonotype was found a few times. The V gene is TRBV2, the J gene TRBJ1-3, with D possibly being TRBD1 (5 bases). The CDR3 sequence is 15 residues long. Per germline, CDR1 SNHLY and CDR2 FYNNEI. The ends were cut back, 9 bases at V and 2 bases at J, with 17 bases in the middle. In DNA form, the CDR3 reads TGTGCCAGTCAAGTCGGGGGATCAACTGGAAACACCATATATTTT. It codes for CASQVGGSTGNTIYF.

This clonotype has only a few counts. The chain combines TRBV10-3 with TRBJ2-7; D unclear. V shed 4 bases and J shed 1 base, with 14 bases lying between them. The CDR3 consists of 15 residues. Per the germline V gene, CDR1 is ENHRY and CDR2 is SYGVKD. This CDR3 is CAISGDNKASYEQYF. For the CDR3, the DNA is TGTGCCATCAGTGGTGACAATAAGGCGTCCTACGAGCAGTACTTC.